The present TCR beta chain was sequenced within a study of blood T cell repertoires in COVID-19. Background on the study: Sites across the United States, Italy and Spain contributed samples from acute and convalescent COVID-19.

The V and J ends lost 2 bases and 7 bases respectively, with 17 bases between them. The CDR3 is 15 amino acids. Germline V gene lookup returns CDR1 PRHDT and CDR2 FYEKMQ (reference sequence). TCRdb's table, derived via immunoSEQ multiplex PCR, lists solely in-frame clones and lacks some. The table has 110,000 to 150,000 clones, 79% seen once. This clone was detected a few times. The sample was peripheral blood. The TCR sequence derives from a man aged 45-60 years with active or convalescent COVID-19. The V and J genes are TRBV13 and TRBJ1-1; possible D gene TRBD1, 6 bases. The CDR3: CASSLYPGAVGEAFF. The CDR3 DNA reads as TGTGCCAGCAGCTTATACCCAGGGGCCGTTGGTGAAGCTTTCTTT.